Reported below is one T cell receptor beta chain. This clonotype was seen only a few times. Its antigen has not been determined. No quality values exist for individual bases; no much larger clone is one base distant. These data originate in a study of identical twins (dated by TCRdb to the mid-2010s). Context from the whole study: To test whether fetal clonotypes persist, the study used deep sequencing on TCR alpha and beta repertoires from monozygotic twins, unrelated adults of various ages, and cord blood. Replicate twin experiments were performed at different times using different library preparation protocols to rule out contamination. Study-wide findings and limitations: Abundant cord blood beta clonotypes had fewer insertions, young adult naive repertoires showed a similar but weaker trend, and memory repertoires showed no such trend. Because the same donors could not be followed over many years, the conclusions relied on cross-sectional statistical analysis. Compared with coincidental sharing between unrelated individuals, out-of-frame TCR alpha sequences shared between twins had an excess of sequences with low generation probability. Excess twin sharing in beta out-of-frame sequences was weaker because fewer shared sequences lowered the signal-to-noise ratio. Invariant T cells such as MAIT and iNKT could partly confound zero-insertion analyses, though diverse VJ usage argued against this for most clonotypes. Recombination models systematically underestimated out-of-frame TCR alpha sharing in monozygotic twins but agreed with sharing between unrelated individuals.

Only healthy Caucasian donors were included. Three pairs of female monozygotic twins, all aged about 18 to 30 years, made up the twin cohort. Peripheral blood mononuclear cells were used as the source from which RNA for TCR libraries was isolated. From V the trimming removes 0 bases and from J it removes 4 bases, while the gene matches leave 11 bases of the junction unaccounted for. CDR3 length: 17 amino acids, cysteine to phenylalanine. Just the 51-base CDR3 DNA is kept, in frame starting at base 1. In the germline V gene (reference sequence), CDR1 corresponds to LNHNV and CDR2 to YYDKDF. Receptors were amplified or captured by 5' RACE. Data came from an Illumina HiSeq 2000. A universal primer binding site was added through template switching, and the final cDNA carried a unique molecular identifier so that TCR cDNA molecules could be counted accurately. Specific primers in the conserved constant-segment region were used to synthesize first-strand cDNA for the TCR alpha and beta chains. Each cDNA library was double barcoded, with a SMART-Mk sample barcode plus Illumina barcodes, to control for contamination. TruSeq adapter sequences along with Illumina sample barcodes were introduced in two successive PCR steps. TCR alpha and beta cDNA libraries were sequenced on the Illumina HiSeq platform with custom primers. The authors' pipeline ran thus. MiGEC was used to process raw reads and extract unique molecular identifiers, and MiXCR was used to find CDR3 positions. For each individual, recombination models were inferred using an EM algorithm with the repgenHMM and IGoR tools. The analysis of shared clonotypes was done with the tcR package in R, with sharing normalized by the product of cloneset sizes. To study raw recombination without the effects of thymic and clonal selection, out-of-frame nonproductive sequences were analyzed. TCRdb cleaned the public reads at Q25 with fastp, built clones with MiXCR and kept in-frame beta chains. Each CDR3 protein gets just one entry, which takes the most common genes and DNA from the rows behind it. The V and J calls come from TCRdb's annotation, not from the publication. The sample table holds fewer than 650,000 distinct CDR3 sequences, of which 7.1% were seen once. Jointly, the top ten make up less than 2% of the sample.

A further study also used this sample, focusing on yellow fever vaccine responses in identical twins. That second report states: According to the authors, in identical twins the way T cells responded to vaccination appeared partly convergent and partly personalized. In the study, vaccine-responding T cell clones were precisely tracked in identical twins.

The V and J segments used are TRBV15 and TRBJ2-5, with 7 junctional bases fitting TRBD2. The receptor was derived from a woman under 30 in good health. Sequencing was carried out using PBMCs. The DNA is as follows: TGTGCCACCAGCAGAGATTTGTTCAGGGCGGGAGTAGAGACCCAGTACTTC. This encodes CATSRDLFRAGVETQYF. With the portions outside the CDR3 filled from the reference TRBV15 and TRBJ2-5 genes, the complete variable region becomes DAMVIQNPRYQVTQFGKPVTLSCSQTLNHNVMYWYQQKSSQAPKLLFHYYDKDFNNEADTPDNFQSRRPNTSFCFLDIRSPGLGDTAMYLCATSRDLFRAGVETQYFGPGTRLLVL.